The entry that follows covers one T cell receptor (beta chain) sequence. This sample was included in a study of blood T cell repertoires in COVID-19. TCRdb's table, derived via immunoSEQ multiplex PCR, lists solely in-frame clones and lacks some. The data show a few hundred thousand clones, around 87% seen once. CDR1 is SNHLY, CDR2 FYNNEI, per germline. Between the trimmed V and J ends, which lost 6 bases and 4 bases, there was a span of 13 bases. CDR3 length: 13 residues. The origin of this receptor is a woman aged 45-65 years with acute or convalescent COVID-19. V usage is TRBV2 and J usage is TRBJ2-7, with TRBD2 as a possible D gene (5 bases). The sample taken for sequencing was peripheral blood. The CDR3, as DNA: TGTGCCAGCAGGGGAGCCGGGGTATACGAGCAGTACTTC. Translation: CASRGAGVYEQYF.